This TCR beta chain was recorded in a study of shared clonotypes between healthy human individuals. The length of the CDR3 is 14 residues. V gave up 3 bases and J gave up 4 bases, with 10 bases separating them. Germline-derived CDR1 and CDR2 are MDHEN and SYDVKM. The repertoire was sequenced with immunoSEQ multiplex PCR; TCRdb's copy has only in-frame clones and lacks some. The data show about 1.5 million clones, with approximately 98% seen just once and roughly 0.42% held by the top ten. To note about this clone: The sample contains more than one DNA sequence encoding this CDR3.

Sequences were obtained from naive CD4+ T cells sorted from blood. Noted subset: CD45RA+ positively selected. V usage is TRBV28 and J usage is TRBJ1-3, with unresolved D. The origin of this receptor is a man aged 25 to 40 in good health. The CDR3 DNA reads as TGTGCCAGCAGTTTTAGTAGGCTCGGAAACACCATATATTTT. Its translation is CASSFSRLGNTIYF.